This T cell receptor (beta chain) was obtained from a study of cytomegalovirus exposure and HLA in healthy donors. Study-wide background: The Caucasian-associated ancestry cluster held around four fifths of 350 to 450 genotyped donors. Study-wide results and limits: A missense DCLRE1C variant was associated with V- and J-gene trimming of TCR beta chains in a later analysis, and an independent cohort replicated the association. An analysis that was carried out later associated about 17,000 TCR beta sequences with HLA alleles at 0.05 false discovery rate.

Vbeta (60) and Jbeta (13) primers were used in the PCR. Using immunoSEQ multiplex PCR, the repertoire was profiled, and TCRdb retains in-frame clones only, with some absent. The sample holds roughly 84,000 clones, roughly 80% seen once. Germline loops: CDR1 MNHNY, CDR2 SVGAGI (reference sequence). The CDR3 has 12 residues. V shed 4 bases and J shed 3 bases, with 6 bases lying between them. This clone was seen only a few times. The antigen is unknown. This clonotype was sampled from a human donor in good health. The V gene is TRBV6-6, the J gene TRBJ1-2; D perhaps matches TRBD1 (5 bases). Sequences were obtained from PBMCs. The CDR3 nucleotides read TGTGCCAGCAGTTCGACAGACTATGGCTACACCTTC. Translation gives CASSSTDYGYTF.